The entry below gives a single TCR beta chain sequence along with its context. Antigen unknown. V was pared by 4 bases and J by 4 bases, with 18 bases between. CDR3 size: 15 residues. Germline V gene lookup returns CDR1 SGHRS and CDR2 YFSETQ. The sequencing template was cDNA reverse transcribed from extracted RNA. Clones were sequenced by immunoSEQ multiplex PCR, and TCRdb holds only the in-frame ones, with some missing. The profile shows approximately 160,000 clones, 55% to 75% of them singletons. The data are from a study of CD8+ T cells in alopecia areata. Across the whole study: At a dose of 5 to 10 mg twice daily, oral tofacitinib was given to treated patients. Study-wide results and caveats: Numerous expanded lesional clones remained in scalp and blood during tofacitinib.

As for treatment: oral pan-JAK inhibitor, 5-10 mg twice daily. This specimen was CD4+ T cells sorted from blood, taken at week 24, from a patient treated with tofacitinib. The chain links TRBV5-1 to TRBJ2-7; D remains ambiguous. The TCR comes from a human donor with alopecia areata. The CDR3: CASSIKADPLYEQYF. CDR3 DNA sequence: TGCGCCAGCAGCATTAAGGCGGACCCCTTGTACGAGCAGTACTTC.